This record looks at one T cell receptor beta chain sequence and its context. Antigen specificity is unknown. The data stem from a study of T cell responses to AZD1222 COVID-19 vaccine. For the study at large: Both about-4-week and about-12-week second-dose recipients were combined. Study observations and caveats: Just 5 or 6 AZD1222 recipients tested seropositive at baseline. White British people made up most donors, females outnumbered males, and clonal diversity was possibly underestimated.

Some clones are missing from TCRdb's copy, which holds only in-frame ones; the method was immunoSEQ multiplex PCR. The top ten hold over 2% of the sample, which has some 90,000 clones, about 89% seen once. J was trimmed by 3 bases and V by 6 bases; bases with no gene match: 9. Germline CDR1 reads WNHNN; CDR2 reads SYGVQD (reference sequence). The CDR3 runs to 15 residues. This TCR was recovered from an adult in good health. The sample in question was peripheral blood, obtained on day 0 of AZD1222 vaccination. The genes are TRBV10-1 and TRBJ1-2; 8 bases align to TRBD1. CDR3 DNA sequence: TGCGCCAGCAGAGTACGGGACAGGTCCCACTATGGCTACACCTTC. This sequence encodes CASRVRDRSHYGYTF.